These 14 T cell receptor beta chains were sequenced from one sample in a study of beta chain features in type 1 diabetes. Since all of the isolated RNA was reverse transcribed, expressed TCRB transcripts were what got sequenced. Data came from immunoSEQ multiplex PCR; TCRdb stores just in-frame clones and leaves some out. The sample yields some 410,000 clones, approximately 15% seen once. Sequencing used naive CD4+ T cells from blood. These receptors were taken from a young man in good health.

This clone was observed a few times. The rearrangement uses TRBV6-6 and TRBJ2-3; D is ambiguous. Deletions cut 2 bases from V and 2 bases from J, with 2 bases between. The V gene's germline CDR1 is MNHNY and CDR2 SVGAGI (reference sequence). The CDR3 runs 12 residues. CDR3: CASSYPTDTQYF. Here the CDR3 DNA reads TGTGCCAGCAGTTACCCCACAGATACGCAGTATTTT.

CDR3 nucleotide sequence: TGTGCCAGCAGCGTAGGGGGAGGGCAAACCTACAATGAGCAGTTCTTC. It yields the protein CASSVGGGQTYNEQFF. The J gene is TRBJ2-1, the V gene TRBV9; TRBD2 aligns across 7 bases. Germline trimming cut 0 bases from V and 2 bases from J; bases unmatched to any gene: 5. CDR1 is SGDLS, CDR2 YYNGEE, per germline. This CDR3 comprises 16 residues.

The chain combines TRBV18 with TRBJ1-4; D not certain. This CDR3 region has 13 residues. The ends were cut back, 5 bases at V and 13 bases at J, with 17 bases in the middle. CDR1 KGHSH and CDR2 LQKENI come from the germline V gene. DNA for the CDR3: TGTGCCAGCTCAACAGCTTCAAACGAGAGACTGTTTTTT. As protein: CASSTASNERLFF.

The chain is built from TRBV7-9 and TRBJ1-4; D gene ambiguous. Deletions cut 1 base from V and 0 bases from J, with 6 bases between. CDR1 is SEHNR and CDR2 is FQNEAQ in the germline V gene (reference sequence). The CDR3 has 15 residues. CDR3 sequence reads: CASSLVAATNEKLFF. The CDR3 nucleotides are TGTGCCAGCAGCTTAGTGGCAGCAACTAATGAAAAACTGTTTTTT. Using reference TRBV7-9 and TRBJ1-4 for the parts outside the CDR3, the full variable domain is DTGVSQNPRHKITKRGQNVTFRCDPISEHNRLYWYRQTLGQGPEFLTYFQNEAQLEKSRLLSDRFSAERPKGSFSTLEIQRTEQGDSAMYLCASSLVAATNEKLFFGSGTQLSVL.

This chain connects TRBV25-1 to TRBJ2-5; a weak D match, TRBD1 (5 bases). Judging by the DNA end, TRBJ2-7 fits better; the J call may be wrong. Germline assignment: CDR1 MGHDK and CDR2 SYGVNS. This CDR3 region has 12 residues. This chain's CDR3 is CASIAGTYEQYF. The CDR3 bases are TGTGCCAGCATCGCAGGGACCTACGAGCAGTACTTC.

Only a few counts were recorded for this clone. The CDR3 DNA reads TGTGCCAGCAGCCAAGCTCTAGTCTATGGCTACACCTTC. Protein sequence: CASSQALVYGYTF. This chain joins TRBV14 and TRBJ1-2; D is undetermined. V gave up 1 base and J gave up 4 bases, with 7 bases separating them. The CDR3 is made up of 13 amino acids. CDR1 and CDR2 from the germline V gene are SGHDN and FVKESK.

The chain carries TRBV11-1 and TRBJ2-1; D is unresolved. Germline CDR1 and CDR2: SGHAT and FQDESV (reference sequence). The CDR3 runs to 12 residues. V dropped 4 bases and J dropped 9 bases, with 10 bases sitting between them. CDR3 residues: CASSSPPSEQFF. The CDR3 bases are TGTGCCAGCAGCTCCCCACCAAGTGAGCAGTTCTTC.

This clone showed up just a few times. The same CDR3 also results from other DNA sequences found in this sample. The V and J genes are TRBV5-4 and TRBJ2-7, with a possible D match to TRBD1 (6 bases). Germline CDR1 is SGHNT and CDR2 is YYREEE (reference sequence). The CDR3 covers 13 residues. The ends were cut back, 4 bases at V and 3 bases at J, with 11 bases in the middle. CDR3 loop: CASSTTGSYEQYF. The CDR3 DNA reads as TGTGCCAGCAGCACGACAGGAAGCTACGAGCAGTACTTC.

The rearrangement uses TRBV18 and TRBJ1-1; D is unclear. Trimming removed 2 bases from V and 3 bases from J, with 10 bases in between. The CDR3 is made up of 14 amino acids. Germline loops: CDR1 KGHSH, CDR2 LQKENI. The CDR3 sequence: CASSPEVVDTEAFF. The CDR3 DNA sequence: TGTGCCAGCTCACCAGAGGTAGTAGACACTGAAGCTTTCTTT.

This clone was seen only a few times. In nucleotides, the CDR3 is TGTGCCAGCAGTCCGGGAGGGCAACAAGAGACCCAGTACTTC. This gives the protein CASSPGGQQETQYF. The chain joins TRBV28 to TRBJ2-5; 8 bases fit TRBD2. CDR3 length: 14 residues. V lost 5 bases, J lost 2 bases, and 4 bases stayed unmatched. CDR1 and CDR2 from the germline V gene are MDHEN and SYDVKM.

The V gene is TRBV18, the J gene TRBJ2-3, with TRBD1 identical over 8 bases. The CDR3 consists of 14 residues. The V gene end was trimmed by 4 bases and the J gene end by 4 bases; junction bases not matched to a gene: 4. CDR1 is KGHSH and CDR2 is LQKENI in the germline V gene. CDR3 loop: CASSRTGKADTQYF. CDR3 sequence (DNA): TGTGCCAGCTCACGGACAGGGAAGGCAGATACGCAGTATTTT.

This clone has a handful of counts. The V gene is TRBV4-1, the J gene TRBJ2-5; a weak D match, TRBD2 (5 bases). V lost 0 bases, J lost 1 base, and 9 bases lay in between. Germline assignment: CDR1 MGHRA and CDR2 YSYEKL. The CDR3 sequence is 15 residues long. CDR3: CASSQDPTSQETQYF. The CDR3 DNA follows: TGCGCCAGCAGCCAAGATCCTACTAGCCAAGAGACCCAGTACTTC.

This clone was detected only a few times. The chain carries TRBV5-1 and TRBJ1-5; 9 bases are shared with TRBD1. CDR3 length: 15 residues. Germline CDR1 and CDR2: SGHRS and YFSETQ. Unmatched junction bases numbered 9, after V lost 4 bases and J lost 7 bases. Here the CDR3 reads CASSVGQGRGQPQHF. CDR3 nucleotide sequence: TGCGCCAGCAGCGTGGGACAGGGAAGAGGCCAGCCCCAGCATTTT.

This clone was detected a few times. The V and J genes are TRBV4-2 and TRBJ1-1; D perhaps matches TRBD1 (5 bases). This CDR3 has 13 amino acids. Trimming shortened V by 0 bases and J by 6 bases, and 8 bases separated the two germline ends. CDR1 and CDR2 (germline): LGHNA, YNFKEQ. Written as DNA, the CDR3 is TGTGCCAGCAGCCAAGATTCGGGGCCTGAAGCTTTCTTT. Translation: CASSQDSGPEAFF.